The entry that follows covers one TCR beta chain sequence. The antigen remains undetermined. This record comes from a study of regulatory T cells in long-lasting Graves disease. Study results and caveats: Newly diagnosed patients had higher TCR diversity than persistent Graves' patients did. Public clonotype sharing was higher in persistent than newly diagnosed patients.

Regarding time point: newly diagnosed GD, antithyroid drugs for less than 3 months. The TCR library used RNA extracted from PBMCs. In building TCR beta libraries, iRepertoire HTBI primers were used together with Arm-PCR of CDR3 regions. TCRdb fed the multiplex PCR reads into MiXCR, producing one record per CDR3 protein. Of about 620,000 distinct CDR3 sequences in the sample, under 20% were seen once. With 7 bases removed from V and 0 bases from J, the gap between germline ends came to 7 bases. The CDR3 is 12 residues long. Looked up from germline, CDR1 is DFQATT and CDR2 is SNEGSKA (reference sequence). The same data also contributed to another study, on T cells in Graves' hyperthyroidism and ophthalmopathy. This second report adds: Reasons for excluding patients were uncontrolled infection, other autoimmune disease, pregnancy or lactation. The blood repertoire included most of the expanded thyroid clonotypes above 0.001.

J is TRBJ1-5 and V is TRBV20-1, with no clear D. This specimen consisted of peripheral blood mononuclear cells (PBMCs), obtained at new diagnosis, from a patient treated with antithyroid drugs. This TCR was sampled from a woman in her 30s with Graves disease. For the CDR3, the DNA is TGCAGTGGTCACGGTAGCAATCAGCCCCAGCATTTT. Translation gives CSGHGSNQPQHF.